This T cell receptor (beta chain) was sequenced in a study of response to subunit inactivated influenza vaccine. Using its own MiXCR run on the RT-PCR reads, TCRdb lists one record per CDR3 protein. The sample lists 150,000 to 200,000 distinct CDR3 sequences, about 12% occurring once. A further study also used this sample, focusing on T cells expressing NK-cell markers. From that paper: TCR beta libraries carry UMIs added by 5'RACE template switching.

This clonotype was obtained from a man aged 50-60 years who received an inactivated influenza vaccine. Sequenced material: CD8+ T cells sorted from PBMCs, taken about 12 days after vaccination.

CDR3 loop: CASSQELRDTQGAQYF. CDR3 DNA sequence: TGCGCCAGCAGCCAAGAACTCCGGGACACCCAAGGGGCCCAGTACTTC. The V call is TRBV4-3, the J call TRBJ2-5; D may be TRBD1 (6 bases). The V end was cut by 0 bases, the J end by 9 bases, with 20 bases between. The CDR3 sequence is 16 residues long. Germline V gene sequence: CDR1 LGHNA, CDR2 YSLEER.